The 17 T cell receptor beta chains below come from one sample, sequenced in a study of T cells in Graves' hyperthyroidism and ophthalmopathy. TCR beta CDR3 sequences were amplified from RNA transcripts. Carried out on the TCR CDR3, a first-round RT-PCR used the HTBI primer set. TCRdb processed the multiplex PCR reads anew with MiXCR; each CDR3 protein has one entry. The sample holds about 610,000 distinct CDR3 sequences, approximately 16% seen once. The sample comprised blood. The receptors were gathered from a woman aged 40 to 50 with Graves' ophthalmopathy.

As to this clonotype: A single base separates this from a much larger clone, so it may be a read error. The chain employs TRBV20-1 and TRBJ1-1; D remains unclear. Germline assignment: CDR1 DFQATT and CDR2 SNEGSKA (reference sequence). Trimming cost V 6 bases and J 4 bases, with 12 bases left between them. This CDR3 spans 12 amino acids. The CDR3 DNA sequence: TGCAGTGCCGAGCTCATGAGCACTGAAGCTTTCTTT. This sequence encodes CSAELMSTEAFF.

This clonotype was observed at least ten times. V usage is TRBV6-1 and J usage is TRBJ2-7; possibly TRBD2 for D (7 bases). Germline V gene data show CDR1 as MNHNS and CDR2 as SASEGT. CDR3 length: 17 amino acids. Trimming left V 5 bases short and J 3 bases short, with 23 bases between. Here the CDR3 reads CASSSRQSGGHIYEQYF. The CDR3 DNA reads as TGTGCCAGCAGTTCCCGCCAATCCGGGGGGCATATCTACGAGCAGTACTTC.

In its sample, this clonotype was seen many times. The V gene is TRBV6-1, the J gene TRBJ1-1; D possibly corresponds to TRBD1 (5 bases). V lost 0 bases and J 6 bases, leaving 17 bases between the germline ends. This CDR3 contains 16 residues. Germline loops: CDR1 MNHNS, CDR2 SASEGT. The CDR3 DNA reads TGTGCCAGCAGTGAAGCGGGGGACGGTAGGAAGGCTGAAGCTTTCTTT. Its protein product is CASSEAGDGRKAEAFF.

Ten or more counts support this clonotype. The chain recombines TRBV3-1 with TRBJ2-7; 7 bases match TRBD2. CDR1 and CDR2 (germline): LGHDT, YNNKEL (reference sequence). The CDR3 consists of 15 residues. With V trimmed by 3 bases and J by 3 bases, 8 bases remained unmatched. CDR3 DNA: TGTGCCAGCAGCCAGTCAGGGAGCGGGAACTACGAGCAGTACTTC. It is translated as CASSQSGSGNYEQYF.

The sample holds many counts of this clonotype. The V and J genes are TRBV20-1 and TRBJ1-2, with D possibly matching TRBD1 (6 bases). CDR1 and CDR2 from the germline V gene are DFQATT and SNEGSKA (reference sequence). V was clipped by 0 bases and J by 7 bases, with 15 bases between them. CDR3 length equals 14 residues. Here the CDR3 DNA reads TGCAGTGCTAGAGAAACCCAGGGGTGGGGTGGCTACACCTTC. Encoded protein: CSARETQGWGGYTF.

A few counts support this clonotype. The chain employs TRBV4-1 and TRBJ2-1; D is possibly TRBD1 (5 bases). The germline V and J ends were trimmed by 4 bases and 0 bases, with 16 bases remaining between them. Germline lookup yields CDR1 MGHRA and CDR2 YSYEKL. The CDR3 is 17 amino acids. DNA for the CDR3: TGCGCCAGCAGCCTGACAGCCACACCCTCCTCCTACAATGAGCAGTTCTTC. Translated, it gives CASSLTATPSSYNEQFF.

This clonotype was detected only a few times. The chain couples TRBV20-1 to TRBJ2-7, with D maybe TRBD1 (6 bases). Trimming took off 4 bases at V and 6 bases at J, with 13 bases between the two ends. CDR1 is DFQATT and CDR2 is SNEGSKA in the germline V gene (reference sequence). CDR3 length: 12 residues. CDR3 region: CSAKGGRLEQYF. CDR3 DNA: TGCAGTGCTAAAGGGGGAAGGCTCGAGCAGTACTTC.

The V and J genes are TRBV14 and TRBJ2-2; D unresolved. The V gene's germline CDR1 is SGHDN and CDR2 FVKESK. This CDR3 comprises 15 residues. Trimming removed 1 base from V and 3 bases from J, with 9 bases in between. Written as DNA, the CDR3 is TGTGCCAGCAGCCAAGTTGGCGGATACACCGGGGAGCTGTTTTTT. Its translation is CASSQVGGYTGELFF.

This clonotype was observed many times. The V gene is TRBV7-2, the J gene TRBJ2-7; D is unresolved. CDR3 length: 15 residues. Trimming took 1 base from V and 3 from J, leaving 13 bases between them. Germline assignment: CDR1 SGHTA and CDR2 FQGNSA. The CDR3 region has the DNA TGTGCCAGCAGCTTAGTCTCCGCGGCCCACTACGAGCAGTACTTC. The encoded protein is CASSLVSAAHYEQYF. The variable domain in full, with the rest retrieved from reference TRBV7-2 and TRBJ2-7, is GAGVSQSPSNKVTEKGKDVELRCDPISGHTALYWYRQSLGQGLEFLIYFQGNSAPDKSGLPSDRFSAERTGGSVSTLTIQRTQQEDSAVYLCASSLVSAAHYEQYFGPGTRLTVT.

This clonotype was counted at least ten times. V and J are TRBV18 and TRBJ2-7; 12 nucleotides match TRBD1. Germline loops: CDR1 KGHSH, CDR2 LQKENI. With 3 bases clipped from V and 6 bases from J, the junction kept 3 bases outside the gene matches. The CDR3 has 14 amino acids. CDR3 in amino acids: CASSPGQGASEQYF. DNA of the CDR3: TGTGCCAGCTCACCGGGACAGGGGGCTAGCGAGCAGTACTTC.

This clonotype appeared a few times. This sequence joins TRBV7-9 and TRBJ1-1; D call uncertain. The CDR3 loop spans 14 amino acids. V was clipped by 5 bases and J by 0 bases, with 10 bases between them. Germline V lookup: CDR1 SEHNR, CDR2 FQNEAQ (reference sequence). CDR3 residues: CASSESLLNTEAFF. For the CDR3, the DNA is TGTGCCAGCAGCGAGTCCTTATTGAACACTGAAGCTTTCTTT.

This clonotype has ten or more counts. The chain recombines TRBV11-2 with TRBJ2-3; no clear D gene. V lost 1 base and J 8 bases, leaving 13 bases between the germline ends. CDR1 is SGHAT and CDR2 is FQNNGV in the germline V gene. This CDR3 region has 14 residues. The CDR3 sequence: CASSLGSLGSTQYF. The DNA for the CDR3 is TGTGCCAGCAGCTTAGGCTCCCTAGGGTCTACGCAGTATTTT.

The chain links TRBV6-6 to TRBJ1-5; tentative D call: TRBD1 (5 bases). The V gene's germline CDR1 is MNHNY and CDR2 SVGAGI (reference sequence). Trimming removed 0 bases at V and 1 base at J, with 7 bases between. CDR3 length: 15 amino acids. CDR3 loop: CASSYSYRSNQPQHF. CDR3 DNA: TGTGCCAGCAGTTACTCCTACAGGAGCAATCAGCCCCAGCATTTT.

This clonotype was counted at least ten times. The V and J genes are TRBV6-1 and TRBJ1-2; 7 bases are shared with TRBD1. Germline values: CDR1 MNHNS, CDR2 SASEGT. The trim removed 6 bases at V and 2 bases at J, leaving 3 bases unmatched. The CDR3 has 13 residues. This CDR3 is CASRRTGNYGYTF. CDR3 DNA sequence: TGTGCCAGCAGGAGGACAGGAAACTATGGCTACACCTTC.

There are many counts of this clonotype. The chain joins TRBV5-6 to TRBJ2-7; TRBD1 agrees at 7 bases. The CDR3 runs 16 residues. Germline V gives CDR1 SGHDT, CDR2 YYEEEE. With V trimmed by 4 bases and J by 8 bases, 18 bases remained unmatched. CDR3 nucleotides: TGTGCCAGCAGCCTGACGGGGACAGTCCCTAAACTGCAGCAGTACTTC. Its translation is CASSLTGTVPKLQQYF.

At least ten counts were recorded for this clonotype. The rearrangement uses TRBV12-3 or TRBV12-4 and TRBJ2-1, with 9 bases fitting TRBD2. The CDR3 spans 14 residues. V gave up 6 bases and J gave up 7 bases; unmatched junction bases: 7. CDR3 DNA sequence: TGTGCCAGCAGAATAGCGGGAGCAGGAAATGAGCAGTTCTTC. Translated: CASRIAGAGNEQFF.

The chain carries TRBV10-3 and TRBJ2-5; 14 nucleotides align to TRBD2. The germline CDR1 and CDR2 sequences are ENHRY and SYGVKD. The CDR3 extends over 16 amino acids. Trimming removed 3 bases from V and 3 bases from J; junction bases left unmatched: 3. This CDR3 reads CAISEPTSGREETQYF. CDR3 DNA sequence: TGTGCCATCAGTGAACCGACTAGCGGGAGGGAAGAGACCCAGTACTTC.